The entry that follows covers one T cell receptor beta chain sequence. Its antigen is as yet unknown. These data belong to a study of T cell repertoires in cytomegalovirus infection. TCRdb ran MiXCR on the reads and lists one entry per CDR3 protein. The table includes 700,000 to 900,000 distinct CDR3 sequences, about 29% detected once. The receptor was isolated from a human donor in good health (CMV status not recorded). Some clones in this sample may be carry-over from other donors' samples. The input for sequencing was cultured CD8+ T cells from PBMCs, taken from culture after CMV antigen stimulation.

The CDR3 loop reads CAVQSDTQYF. The DNA of the CDR3 is TGTGCCGTCCAGTCAGATACGCAGTATTTT. The V call is TRBV10-3, the J call TRBJ2-3; D gene uncertain. The V end was cut by 11 bases, the J end by 4 bases, with 7 bases between. This CDR3 contains 10 residues. Germline CDR1 and CDR2: ENHRY and SYGVKD.